This T cell receptor beta chain was observed in a study of blood T cell repertoires in COVID-19. At the level of the study: There were acute and convalescent COVID-19 samples, and they came from the United States, Italy and Spain. In each case, the material was cDNA or gDNA derived from T cells, B-cell-depleted T cells, or PBMCs.

Source study methods: Amplification with reference gene primers provided the estimates of nucleated cell counts. Libraries were prepared by immunoSEQ multiplex PCR; TCRdb keeps only in-frame clonotypes and omits some of them. D and trimming were read from the DNA, whereas the V and J calls and clone size are those reported in that table. The top ten clones hold under 6% of a sample with tens of thousands of clones, around 90% of them seen once. With V trimmed by 5 bases and J by 6 bases, 3 bases remained unmatched. The CDR3 runs 13 residues. From germline, CDR1 is SGHNT and CDR2 YYREEE (reference sequence).

This clonotype was obtained from a man in his forties or fifties with acute or convalescent COVID-19. Sequenced: peripheral blood. V is TRBV5-4 and J is TRBJ2-1; 9 bases are a match to TRBD2. Here the CDR3 reads CASSSGGANEQFF. CDR3 DNA sequence: TGTGCCAGCAGTAGCGGGGGAGCCAATGAGCAGTTCTTC.